This T cell receptor beta chain appears in the sequencing data of a study of OX40 agonist ivuxolimab in advanced cancers. About the study: At 0.01 to 10 mg/kg, ivuxolimab was administered intravenously to patients every 2 weeks. Among those enrolled, mean age was about 63 years (range about 23 to 79) and about 79% were male. Study-wide findings and caveats: Dosing at 0.1 to 3.0 mg/kg was accompanied by clonal expansion of CD4+ and CD8+ blood T cells by week 6.

Exclusion applied to patients with autoimmune disease history or systemic immunosuppression. As to this clone: The antigen remains undetermined. At one end the junction does not follow the germline gene, possibly because of a read error.

The length of the CDR3 is 13 residues. Germline CDR1 reads MNHEY; CDR2 reads SVGAGI. The table came from immunoSEQ multiplex PCR; TCRdb's copy has only in-frame clones and leaves some out. The sample comprises 70,000 to 75,000 clones, more than 75% of which are singletons, and 4.5% to 6% rests with the top ten. Sequencing was performed on CD4+ or CD8+ T cells sorted from blood, taken in a trial of the OX40 agonist ivuxolimab. The J gene is TRBJ2-3, the V gene TRBV6-5, with 8 nucleotides matching TRBD1. The sequence derives from an adult with an advanced solid tumor such as melanoma, head and neck, liver or kidney cancer. The CDR3 protein is CASRGQGTGTQYF. CDR3 sequence (DNA): TGTGCCAGCAGGGGTCAAGGGACAGGTACGCAGTATTTT.